These 10 T cell receptor beta chains share one sample of origin, sequenced in a study of early T cells in non-severe SARS-CoV-2 infection (dated by TCRdb to the early 2020s). The protocol used for the library was 5' RACE. The sequencer listed for this sample is NextSeq 500. The raw public reads went through TCRdb reprocessing: fastp at Q25, MiXCR clone calling, in-frame beta chains kept. Rows matching on CDR3 protein sequence are summarized as one entry with the most common DNA and genes. This sample is represented by tens of thousands of distinct CDR3 sequences; around 9.7% of them were singletons. Less than 25% of the sample is held by the ten biggest clonotypes. The sample taken for sequencing was whole blood. The receptors here all came from an adult who was a healthcare worker with PCR-confirmed SARS-CoV-2 infection or an uninfected control (not recorded which).

This clonotype was seen more than once but under ten times. CDR3 DNA: TGTGCCAGCAGCCCAGGGGGAGATACGCAGTATTTT. It translates to CASSPGGDTQYF. The chain couples TRBV3-1 to TRBJ2-3, with 7 bases fitting TRBD1. Losses at the gene ends were 4 bases for V and 5 bases for J; bases not matched to a gene: 0. The CDR3 sequence is 12 residues long. Germline loops: CDR1 LGHDT, CDR2 YNNKEL (reference sequence).

The sample holds a few counts of this clonotype. The CDR3 region is CASSPRGRAGTEAFF. Here the CDR3 DNA reads TGTGCCAGCTCTCCCCGGGGCAGGGCGGGCACTGAAGCTTTCTTT. The chain employs TRBV12-3 or TRBV12-4 and TRBJ1-1; a weak D match, TRBD1 (5 bases). Trimming left V 8 bases short and J 4 bases short, with 20 bases between. The CDR3 loop spans 15 amino acids.

CDR3 region: CASSSDLAGEYEQYF. The DNA of the CDR3 is TGTGCCAGCAGCTCAGACTTAGCGGGGGAGTACGAGCAGTACTTC. The chain couples TRBV7-2 to TRBJ2-7, with 9 bases matching TRBD2. Trimming cost V 4 bases and J 4 bases; bases outside gene matches: 8. This CDR3 contains 15 residues. Germline V gene data show CDR1 as SGHTA and CDR2 as FQGNSA.

The chain has TRBV6-1 and TRBJ2-2; D may be TRBD1 or TRBD2 (5 bases each). The CDR3 loop spans 15 amino acids. Germline V CDR1 and CDR2: MNHNS, SASEGT. V dropped 4 bases and J dropped 2 bases, with 11 bases sitting between them. CDR3 amino acids: CASSGGRPNTGELFF. The CDR3 region has the DNA TGTGCCAGCAGTGGGGGACGGCCTAACACCGGGGAGCTGTTTTTT.

The chain employs TRBV5-1 and TRBJ1-2, with D maybe TRBD1 (6 bases). There are 17 residues in the CDR3. Germline-derived CDR1 and CDR2 are SGHRS and YFSETQ. V was trimmed by 0 bases and J by 4 bases, leaving 19 bases between them. CDR3 sequence (DNA): TGCGCCAGCAGCTTGGCCATGATGGACAAGGGGGGCTATGGCTACACCTTC. It is translated as CASSLAMMDKGGYGYTF.

The rearrangement links TRBV12-3 or TRBV12-4 to TRBJ1-1; D is unclear. There are 13 residues in the CDR3. Trimming took 1 base from V and 3 from J, leaving 6 bases between them. CDR3 coding DNA: TGTGCCAGCAGTTTAGTGGTGTACACTGAAGCTTTCTTT. The encoded protein is CASSLVVYTEAFF.

Many counts were recorded for this clonotype. The genes are TRBV18 and TRBJ1-6; no firm D call. The CDR3 consists of 13 residues. Germline V CDR1 and CDR2: KGHSH, LQKENI. V was shortened by 3 bases and J by 8 bases, with 8 bases between the two germline ends. The CDR3 region is CASSPGGDSPLHF. In DNA form, the CDR3 reads TGTGCCAGCTCACCGGGTGGGGATTCACCCCTCCACTTT.

The chain joins TRBV4-1 to TRBJ1-5; D is ambiguous. Germline CDR1 MGHRA, CDR2 YSYEKL. This CDR3 region has 15 residues. The V and J ends lost 1 base and 4 bases respectively, with 11 bases between them. CDR3 sequence: CASSQVTGGNQPQHF. The DNA of the CDR3 is TGCGCCAGCAGCCAAGTGACCGGAGGGAATCAGCCCCAGCATTTT.

The chain combines TRBV4-1 with TRBJ2-2; D gene uncertain. Trimming stripped 5 bases from V and 1 base from J, with 8 bases between. This CDR3 has 14 amino acids. Germline V gives CDR1 MGHRA, CDR2 YSYEKL. The CDR3 bases are TGCGCCAGCAGCTACGGACGGAACACCGGGGAGCTGTTTTTT. Residues: CASSYGRNTGELFF.

The rearrangement joins TRBV20-1 to TRBJ2-2, with D hard to call. Germline V gives CDR1 DFQATT, CDR2 SNEGSKA (reference sequence). This CDR3 contains 14 residues. The V end lost 6 bases, the J end lost 2 bases, and 13 bases lay between the germline ends. The CDR3 sequence is CSALGGINTGELFF. CDR3 coding DNA: TGCAGTGCCCTTGGCGGTATTAACACCGGGGAGCTGTTTTTT.